This TCR beta chain was sequenced for a study of technical replicates of blood from a few donors. The table came from immunoSEQ multiplex PCR; TCRdb's copy has only in-frame clones and leaves some out. The sample has 50,000 to 70,000 clones, roughly 89% seen once. This clone was observed a single time. V trimming: 5 bases; J trimming: 6 bases; junction bases outside the gene matches: 9. CDR1 LNHDA and CDR2 SQIVND come from the germline V gene (reference sequence). The CDR3 has 15 amino acids. The chain joins TRBV19 to TRBJ1-4, with 7 bases aligning to TRBD1. This clonotype was obtained from a human donor in good health. Some clones in this sample may be carry-over from other donors' samples. Sample: PBMCs. The CDR3 protein is CASSAPGGFHEKLFF. The DNA of the CDR3 is TGTGCCAGTAGTGCCCCAGGGGGGTTTCATGAAAAACTGTTTTTT.